The rows below give T cell receptor beta chains drawn from one sample of a study of blood T cell dynamics during melanoma immunotherapy. TCRdb's table, derived via immunoSEQ multiplex PCR, lists solely in-frame clones and lacks some. The table records about 14,000 clones, about nine tenths of them present only once. This specimen was blood, taken from a patient treated with checkpoint blockade. Receptors originate from a human donor with melanoma. Each CDR3 is given without its conserved first and last residue. The size of a clone is reported for some rows only, either as once, few or many, or as a class for expanded clones.

>TRBV28|TRBJ2-1|-
ASSLAGFNEQF
>TRBV7-2|TRBJ1-4|-
ASSLEGTTNEKLF
>TRBV7-8|TRBJ2-2|once
ASRKRGNTGELF
>TRBV7-3|TRBJ2-7|-
ASSQGGAYEQY
>TRBV4-3|TRBJ2-1|-
ASSQGTSRSSYNEQF
>TRBV9|TRBJ2-1|-
ASSLSSGNNEQF
>TRBV28|TRBJ1-5|-
ASSARSRPLSNQPQH
>TRBV11-2|TRBJ1-3|-
ASSESSGNTIY
>TRBV7-9|TRBJ1-1|-
ASSVRGTEAF
>TRBV9|TRBJ2-2|-
ASSVGQGLNTGELF
>TRBV7-9|-|-
ASSLGLTDYEQY
>TRBV7-6|TRBJ2-1|few
ASSLGASGSNEQF
>TRBV19|TRBJ2-3|-
ASSIGLGIKGADTQY
>TRBV4-3|TRBJ2-1|-
ASSQGAVDFEQF
>TRBV4-3|TRBJ2-1|-
ASSQDGLAFEQF
>TRBV5-4|TRBJ1-6|once
ASSLLNPYNSPLH
>TRBV18|TRBJ2-5|medium-sized
ASSNQETQY
>TRBV5-1|TRBJ2-3|-
ASSVTSGRSTDTQY
>TRBV12-5|TRBJ1-1|-
ASGSGRTTEAF